This TCR beta chain comes out of a study of OX40 agonist ivuxolimab in advanced cancers. Study at large: Ivuxolimab, an antibody acting as an agonist of OX40 (CD134), was used to treat patients. The dose-escalation cohort had hepatocellular carcinoma, melanoma, renal cell or head and neck cancer. Of mixed ages from about 20 to 90 and averaging approximately 60 years, the group was 65% to 85% male.

V lost 3 bases to trimming and J lost 2 bases, with 24 bases between them. Germline V CDR1 and CDR2: SGHNT, YENEEA. CDR3 length: 19 amino acids. Profiled with immunoSEQ multiplex PCR; TCRdb holds only in-frame clones, not every one. The data show 65,000 to 85,000 clones, 85% to 90% seen once. The chain uses TRBV11-3 and TRBJ2-3; D unresolved. The sample was CD4+ or CD8+ T cells sorted from blood, taken in a trial of the OX40 agonist ivuxolimab. The TCR sequence derives from an adult with an advanced solid tumor such as melanoma, head and neck, liver or kidney cancer. The CDR3 protein is CASSFSYYIEQPVTDTQYF. The CDR3 DNA sequence: TGTGCCAGCAGCTTTAGTTACTACATCGAACAGCCCGTCACAGATACGCAGTATTTT.